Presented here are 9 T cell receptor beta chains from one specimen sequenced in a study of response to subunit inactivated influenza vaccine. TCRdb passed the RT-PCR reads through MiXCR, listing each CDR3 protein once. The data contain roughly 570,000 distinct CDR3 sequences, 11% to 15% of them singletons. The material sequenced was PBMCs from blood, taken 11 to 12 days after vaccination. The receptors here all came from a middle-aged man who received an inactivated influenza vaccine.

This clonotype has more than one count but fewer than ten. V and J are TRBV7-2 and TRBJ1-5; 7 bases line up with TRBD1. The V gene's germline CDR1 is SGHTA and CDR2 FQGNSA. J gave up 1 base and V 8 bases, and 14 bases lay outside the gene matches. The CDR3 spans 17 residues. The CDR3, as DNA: TGTGCCAGCCAAAATTGGGGAGGGGGCGCGAGCAATCAGCCCCAGCATTTT. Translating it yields CASQNWGGGASNQPQHF.

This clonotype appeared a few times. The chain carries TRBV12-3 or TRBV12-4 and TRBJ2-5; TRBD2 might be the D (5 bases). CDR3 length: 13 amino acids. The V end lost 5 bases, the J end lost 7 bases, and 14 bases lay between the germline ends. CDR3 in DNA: TGTGCCAGCAGTGGTCGGGTCGCGGGGACCCAGTACTTC. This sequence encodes CASSGRVAGTQYF.

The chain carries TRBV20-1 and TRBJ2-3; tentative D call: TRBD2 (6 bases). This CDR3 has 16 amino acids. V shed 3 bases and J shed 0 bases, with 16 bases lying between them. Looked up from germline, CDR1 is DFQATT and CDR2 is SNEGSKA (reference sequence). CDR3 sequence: CSASGRRLTSTDTQYF. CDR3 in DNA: TGCAGTGCTAGCGGGAGACGATTGACTAGCACAGATACGCAGTATTTT.

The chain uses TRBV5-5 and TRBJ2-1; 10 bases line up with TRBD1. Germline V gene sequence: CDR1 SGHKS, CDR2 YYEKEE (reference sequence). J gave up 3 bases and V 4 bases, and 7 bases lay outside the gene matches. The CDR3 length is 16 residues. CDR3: CASSPRQGALYNEQFF. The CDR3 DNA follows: TGTGCCAGCAGCCCGCGACAGGGGGCTCTCTACAATGAGCAGTTCTTC.

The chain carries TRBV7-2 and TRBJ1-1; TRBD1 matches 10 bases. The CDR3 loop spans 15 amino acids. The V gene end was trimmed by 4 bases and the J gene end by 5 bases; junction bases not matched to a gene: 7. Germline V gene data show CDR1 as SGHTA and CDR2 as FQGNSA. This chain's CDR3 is CASSSGGQGRTEAFF. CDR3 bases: TGTGCCAGCAGCTCGGGGGGACAGGGGCGAACTGAAGCTTTCTTT.

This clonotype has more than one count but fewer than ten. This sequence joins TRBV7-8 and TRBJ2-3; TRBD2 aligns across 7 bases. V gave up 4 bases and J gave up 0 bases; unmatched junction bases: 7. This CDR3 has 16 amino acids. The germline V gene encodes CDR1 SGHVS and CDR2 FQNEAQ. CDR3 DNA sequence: TGTGCCAGCAGCTCACAAAGCGGGATGAGCACAGATACGCAGTATTTT. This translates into CASSSQSGMSTDTQYF. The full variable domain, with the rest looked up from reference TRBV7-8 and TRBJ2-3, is GAGVSQSPRYKVAKRGQDVALRCDPISGHVSLFWYQQALGQGPEFLTYFQNEAQLDKSGLPSDRFFAERPEGSVSTLKIQRTQQEDSAVYLCASSSQSGMSTDTQYFGPGTRLTVL.

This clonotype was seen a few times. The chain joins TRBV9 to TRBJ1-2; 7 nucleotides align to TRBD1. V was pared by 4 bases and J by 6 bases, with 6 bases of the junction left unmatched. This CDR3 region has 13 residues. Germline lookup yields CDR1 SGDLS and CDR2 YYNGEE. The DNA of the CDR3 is TGTGCCAGCAGCCGGGACAGCCGCGATGGCTACACCTTC. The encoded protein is CASSRDSRDGYTF.

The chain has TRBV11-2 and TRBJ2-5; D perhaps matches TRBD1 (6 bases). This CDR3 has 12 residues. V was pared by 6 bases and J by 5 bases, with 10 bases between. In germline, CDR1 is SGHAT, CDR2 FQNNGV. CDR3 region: CASRRGMETQYF. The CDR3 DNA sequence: TGTGCCAGCAGGAGGGGGATGGAGACCCAGTACTTC.

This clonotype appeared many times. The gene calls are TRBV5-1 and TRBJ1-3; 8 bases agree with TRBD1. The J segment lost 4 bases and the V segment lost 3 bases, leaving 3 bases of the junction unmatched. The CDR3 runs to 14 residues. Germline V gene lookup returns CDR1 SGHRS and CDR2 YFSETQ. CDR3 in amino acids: CASSWTGSGNTIYF. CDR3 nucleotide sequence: TGCGCCAGCAGCTGGACAGGGTCCGGAAACACCATATATTTT.